This TCR beta chain was found in a study of graft-versus-host responses after intestinal transplantation. Points on this clone: Antigen specificity is unknown.

General study results and limits: Early post-transplant falls in HvG clones accompanied the peak levels of circulating GvH clones. Marrow from the recipient contained GvH clones, some of which had appeared first in ileum or blood.

Only in-frame clones appear in the TCRdb table, and some are missing; sequencing was by immunoSEQ multiplex PCR. The repertoire includes about 21,000 clones, approximately 92% of them detected once, and roughly 44% sits in the top ten. V lost 5 bases to trimming and J lost 4 bases, with 20 bases between them. The CDR3 sequence is 16 residues long. CDR1 and CDR2 from the germline V gene are MNHEY and SMNVEV (reference sequence). This rearrangement joins TRBV27 to TRBJ1-1; no definite D call. The input for sequencing was PBMCs, taken about 260 days after intestinal transplant. This receptor was taken from a human patient who received an intestinal transplant, so some T cells may come from the graft donor. For the CDR3, the DNA is TGTGCCAGCAGTCCCCCCGTTCGGATGGCAGGCACTGAAGCTTTCTTT. Protein product: CASSPPVRMAGTEAFF.